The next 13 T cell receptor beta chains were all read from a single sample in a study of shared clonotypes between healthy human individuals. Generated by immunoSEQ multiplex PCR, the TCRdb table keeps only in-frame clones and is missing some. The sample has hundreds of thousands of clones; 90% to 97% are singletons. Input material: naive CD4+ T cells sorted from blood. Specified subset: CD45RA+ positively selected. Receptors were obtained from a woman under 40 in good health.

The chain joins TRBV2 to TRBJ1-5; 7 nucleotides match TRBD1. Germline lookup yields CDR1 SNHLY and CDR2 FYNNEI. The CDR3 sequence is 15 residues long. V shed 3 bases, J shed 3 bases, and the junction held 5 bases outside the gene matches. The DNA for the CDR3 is TGTGCCAGCAGTGAGACACAGGGGTCCAATCAGCCCCAGCATTTT. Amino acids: CASSETQGSNQPQHF.

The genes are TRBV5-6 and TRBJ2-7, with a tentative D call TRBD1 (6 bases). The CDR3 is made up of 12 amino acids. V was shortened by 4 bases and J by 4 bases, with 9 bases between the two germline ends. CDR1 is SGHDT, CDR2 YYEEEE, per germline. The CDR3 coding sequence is TGTGCCAGCAGCCGGACAGATTACGAGCAGTACTTC. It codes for CASSRTDYEQYF.

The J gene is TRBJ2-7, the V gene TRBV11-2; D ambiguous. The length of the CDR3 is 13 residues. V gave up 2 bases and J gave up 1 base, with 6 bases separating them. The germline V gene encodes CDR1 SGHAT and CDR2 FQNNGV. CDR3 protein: CASSLPSSYEQYF. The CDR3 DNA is TGTGCCAGCAGCTTACCGTCATCCTACGAGCAGTACTTC.

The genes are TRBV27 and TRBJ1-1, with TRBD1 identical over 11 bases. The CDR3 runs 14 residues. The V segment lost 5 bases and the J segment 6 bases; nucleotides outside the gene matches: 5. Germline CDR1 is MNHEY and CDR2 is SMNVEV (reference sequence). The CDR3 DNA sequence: TGTGCCAGCAGTCCGGACAGGGGGCTCCCTGAAGCTTTCTTT. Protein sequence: CASSPDRGLPEAFF.

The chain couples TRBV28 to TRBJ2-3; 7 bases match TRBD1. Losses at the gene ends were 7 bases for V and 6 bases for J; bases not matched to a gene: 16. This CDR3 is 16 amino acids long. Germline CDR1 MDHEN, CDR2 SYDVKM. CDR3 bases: TGTGCCAGCACCTCTGGGACAGCCTGGGCGACGGATACGCAGTATTTT. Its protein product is CASTSGTAWATDTQYF.

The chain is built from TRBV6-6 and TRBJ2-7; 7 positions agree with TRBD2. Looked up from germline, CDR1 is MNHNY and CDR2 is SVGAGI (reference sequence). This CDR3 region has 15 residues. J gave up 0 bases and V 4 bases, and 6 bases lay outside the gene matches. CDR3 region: CASSSLSGSSYEQYF. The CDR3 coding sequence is TGTGCCAGCAGTTCCCTTAGCGGGTCCTCCTACGAGCAGTACTTC.

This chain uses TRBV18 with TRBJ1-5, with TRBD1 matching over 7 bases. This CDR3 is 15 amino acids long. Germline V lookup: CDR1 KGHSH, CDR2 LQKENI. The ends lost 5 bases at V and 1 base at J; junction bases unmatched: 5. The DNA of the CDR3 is TGTGCCAGCTCAACGACAGGGCCCAGCAATCAGCCCCAGCATTTT. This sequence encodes CASSTTGPSNQPQHF.

CDR3: CASSPENPPWEQYF. The CDR3 region has the DNA TGTGCCAGCAGTCCAGAAAATCCTCCCTGGGAGCAGTACTTC. V gene TRBV27 combines with J gene TRBJ2-7; D is unresolved. The V end was cut by 5 bases, the J end by 7 bases, with 18 bases between. The CDR3 totals 14 residues. The germline V gene encodes CDR1 MNHEY and CDR2 SMNVEV (reference sequence).

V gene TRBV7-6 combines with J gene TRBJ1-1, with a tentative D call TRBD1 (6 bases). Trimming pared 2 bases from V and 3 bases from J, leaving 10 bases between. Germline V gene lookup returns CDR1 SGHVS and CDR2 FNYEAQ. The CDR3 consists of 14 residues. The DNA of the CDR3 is TGTGCCAGCAGCTTACGCAGGGGCTACACTGAAGCTTTCTTT. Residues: CASSLRRGYTEAFF.

CDR3 amino acids: CASSLQSVEQYF. Here the CDR3 DNA reads TGTGCCAGCAGCTTGCAATCGGTCGAGCAGTACTTC. V is TRBV5-6 and J is TRBJ2-7; D gene uncertain. Germline CDR1 is SGHDT and CDR2 is YYEEEE. This CDR3 contains 12 residues. V was pared by 1 base and J by 6 bases, with 8 bases between.

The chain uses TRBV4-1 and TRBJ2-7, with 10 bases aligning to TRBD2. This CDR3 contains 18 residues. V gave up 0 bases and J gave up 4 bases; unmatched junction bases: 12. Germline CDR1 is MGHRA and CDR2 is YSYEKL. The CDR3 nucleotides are TGCGCCAGCAGCCAAGATAGTAGACTAGCGGGCGTACCGTACGAGCAGTACTTC. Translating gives CASSQDSRLAGVPYEQYF.

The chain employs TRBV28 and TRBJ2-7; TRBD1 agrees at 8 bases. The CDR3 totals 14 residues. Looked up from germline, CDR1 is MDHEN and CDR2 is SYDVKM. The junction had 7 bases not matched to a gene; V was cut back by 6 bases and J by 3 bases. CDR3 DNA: TGTGCCAGCAGCCCAGGGGGCGGATACTACGAGCAGTACTTC. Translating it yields CASSPGGGYYEQYF.

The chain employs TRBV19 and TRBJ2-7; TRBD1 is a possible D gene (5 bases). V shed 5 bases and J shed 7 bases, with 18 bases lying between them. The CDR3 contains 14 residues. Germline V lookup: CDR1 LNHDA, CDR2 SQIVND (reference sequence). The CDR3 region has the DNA TGTGCCAGTAGTCCTCTGACAGATGCCCGGGAGCAGTACTTC. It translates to CASSPLTDAREQYF. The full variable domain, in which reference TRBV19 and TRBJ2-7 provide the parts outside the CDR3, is DGGITQSPKYLFRKEGQNVTLSCEQNLNHDAMYWYRQDPGQGLRLIYYSQIVNDFQKGDIAEGYSVSREKKESFPLTVTSAQKNPTAFYLCASSPLTDAREQYFGPGTRLTVT.